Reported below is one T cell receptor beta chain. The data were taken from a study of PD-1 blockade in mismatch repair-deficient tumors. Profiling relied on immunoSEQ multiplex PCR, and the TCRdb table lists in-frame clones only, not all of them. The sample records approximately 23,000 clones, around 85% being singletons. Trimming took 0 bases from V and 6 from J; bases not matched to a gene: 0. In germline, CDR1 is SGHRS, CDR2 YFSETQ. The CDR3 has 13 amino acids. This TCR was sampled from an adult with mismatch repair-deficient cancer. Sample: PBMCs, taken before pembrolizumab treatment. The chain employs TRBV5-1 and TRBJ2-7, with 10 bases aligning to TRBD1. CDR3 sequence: CASSLGTGGEQYF. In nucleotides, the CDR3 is TGCGCCAGCAGCTTGGGGACAGGGGGCGAGCAGTACTTC. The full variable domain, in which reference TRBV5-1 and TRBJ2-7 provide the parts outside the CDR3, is KAGVTQTPRYLIKTRGQQVTLSCSPISGHRSVSWYQQTPGQGLQFLFEYFSETQRNKGNFPGRFSGRQFSNSRSEMNVSTLELGDSALYLCASSLGTGGEQYFGPGTRLTVT.